This TCR beta chain was captured by sequencing in a study of T-cell reconstitution after alpha-beta-depleted transplantation in children. The library targeted TCRbeta and was prepared with unique molecular identifiers. TCRdb independently ran MiXCR on the PCR reads; one entry per CDR3 protein. The sample includes about 230,000 distinct CDR3 sequences, roughly 10% of them seen just once. This clonotype was seen repeatedly, ten times or more. Sequencing used PBMCs from the stem cell graft donor, obtained from the stem cell graft. The origin of this receptor is a human donor who donated a stem cell graft to a child with acute lymphoblastic leukemia.

The CDR3 region has the DNA TGCAGCGTTGAAGGCCGCGGATTCGAGCAGTACTTC. The encoded protein is CSVEGRGFEQYF. This chain links TRBV29-1 with TRBJ2-7; the D is unclear. There are 12 residues in the CDR3. With 1 base removed from V and 6 bases from J, the gap between germline ends came to 10 bases. Germline CDR1 SQVTM, CDR2 ANQGSEA.